This record looks at one T cell receptor beta chain sequence and its context. What it binds is not known. Gene names and germline refer to mouse. From the germline J gene comes the end of the CDR3, since the read stops 1 residue before it. Germline V lookup: CDR1 MSHET, CDR2 SYDVDS. Trimming at V came to 5 bases and at J to 1 base, leaving 3 bases not matched to a gene. The CDR3 loop spans 14 amino acids. Only in-frame clones appear in the TCRdb table, and some are missing; sequencing was by immunoSEQ multiplex PCR. This table has tens of thousands of clones, approximately 72% appearing once. This sample was included in a study of tissue T cells after allogeneic stem cell transplantation. General study results and limits: Within patients, tissue anatomy strongly shaped TCR repertoire composition. Shared clones across patients were few; motif clustering revealed tissue-specific shared signatures. Sampling depth was limited, and the cohort was small and clinically varied.

The sequence came from a female BALB/c mouse in good health. The strain's MHC: H2-d. What was sequenced was spleen. The V call is TRBV29, the J call TRBJ1-1; TRBD1 matches at 8 bases. The CDR3 bases that were read are TGTGCTAGCAGTCCCGGGACAGGGAACACAGAAGTCTTC. Amino acids: CASSPGTGNTEVF. The whole CDR3 region reads CASSPGTGNTEVFF.